What follows is one T cell receptor beta chain and its context. Using immunoSEQ multiplex PCR, the repertoire was profiled, and TCRdb retains in-frame clones only, with some absent. The sample has roughly 76,000 clones, about nine tenths seen once. CDR3 size: 15 residues. Germline V CDR1 and CDR2: GTSNPN, SVGIG (reference sequence). V shed 0 bases and J shed 8 bases, with 17 bases lying between them. The data stem from a study of blood T cell repertoires in COVID-19. In the study overall: The origin of the acute and convalescent COVID-19 samples was the United States, Italy and Spain.

The V and J genes are TRBV30 and TRBJ1-5, with D perhaps matching TRBD1 (5 bases). This sequence was found in a woman aged 18-30 years with acute or convalescent COVID-19. The sequencing input was peripheral blood. CDR3 region: CAWSVRDRSVEPQHF. CDR3 DNA: TGTGCCTGGAGTGTTCGAGACAGATCTGTGGAGCCCCAGCATTTT.